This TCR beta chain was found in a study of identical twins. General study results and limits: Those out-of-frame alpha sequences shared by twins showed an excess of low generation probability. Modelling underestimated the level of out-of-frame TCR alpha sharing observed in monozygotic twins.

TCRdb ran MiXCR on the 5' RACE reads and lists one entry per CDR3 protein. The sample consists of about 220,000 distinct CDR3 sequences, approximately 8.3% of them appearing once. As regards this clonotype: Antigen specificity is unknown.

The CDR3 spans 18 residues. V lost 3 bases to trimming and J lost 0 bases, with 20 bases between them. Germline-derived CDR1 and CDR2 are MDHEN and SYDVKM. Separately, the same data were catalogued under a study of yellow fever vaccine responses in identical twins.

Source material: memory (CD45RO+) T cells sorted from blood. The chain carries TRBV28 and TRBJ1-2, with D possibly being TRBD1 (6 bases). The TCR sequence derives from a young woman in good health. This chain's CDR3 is CASSFSIGRGSPNYGYTF. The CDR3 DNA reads TGTGCCAGCAGTTTTTCAATTGGCAGGGGTTCCCCTAACTATGGCTACACCTTC.